The TCR beta chain under discussion was sequenced for a study of blood T cells in healthy people across ages (dated by TCRdb to between 2014 and 2017). Some background on the complete study: In model experiments, roughly one uniquely barcoded TCR beta cDNA molecule per two T cells was captured by template switching. The donors were split into four age groups: young (average 16 years), middle-aged (39), aged (over 55) and long-lived (roughly 80). To avoid experimental bias, donors of different ages were distributed randomly across sequencing lanes. Using the same blood draw, the study looked at two additional independent replicas of 1 million unique cDNA reads for two donors, one aged 18 to 30 and the other aged 80 or older. To track age-related changes in TCR beta repertoire diversity, the study relied on deep sequencing normalized with unique cDNA molecular identifiers.

The count of this clonotype is one. Its antigen specificity is not known. No base quality values were provided; no much bigger clone lies one nucleotide off. One read gives only weak evidence. The library was produced with 5' RACE. Sequenced on an Illumina HiSeq 2500. A second roughly 6 to 12 cycle PCR used a sample-barcoded 5' primer and a J-beta primer mix. Each TCR beta cDNA molecule received a unique molecular identifier from a template-switch 5' adaptor carrying 12 random nucleotides. Each sample yielded at least 2.5 million CDR3-containing paired-end reads. All of the RNA was converted into first-strand cDNA using the Mint cDNA synthesis kit, with a TRBC-specific oligonucleotide serving as the primer. After uracil-DNA glycosylase treatment, a first 18-cycle PCR used universal primers M1SS and BC2_uni_R on all cDNA. For the original study's pipeline: Each sample was normalized by randomly selecting 1 million high-quality reads, each carrying a distinct molecular identifier. Instead of being binned into consensus sequences, reads with shared molecular identifiers were discarded. MiTCR, run with a Q25 quality threshold and the strictest error-elimination algorithm, handled CDR3 identification, clonotype clustering and error correction. A nonparametric unseen species model with Euler transformation was used to estimate a lower bound on total TCR beta diversity. TCRdb took the public reads, trimmed them with fastp at Q25, ran MiXCR for clone calling and kept in-frame beta chains. Each record represents a unique CDR3 protein, reported with the most common genes and DNA among its rows. The V and J calls were determined by TCRdb, not by the authors. The table for this sample lists about 680,000 distinct CDR3 sequences; approximately 49% of them were counted only once. The ten largest clonotypes hold under 35% of the sample.

Results the study describes overall, beyond this receptor: As age increased, observed TCR beta diversity per million T cells dropped in a roughly linear way, and a significant reduction was already evident by age 40. Compared with the aged group, the long-lived group had more naive CD4+ T cells, fewer expanded clones and increased TCR diversity, suggesting age selection. The CMV infection status of donors was not known, potentially confounding age-related changes in expanded clonotypes. Total diversity estimates from one million sequenced T cells were considered lower bounds and underestimates. Bulk unsorted PBMC profiling prevented conclusive comparison of naive and antigen-experienced compartments. Observed TCR beta diversity correlated strongly with the percentage of naive T cells measured by flow cytometry.

Donors were 35 to 40 systemically healthy Caucasian individuals from Russia aged roughly 6 to 100 years. Each donor gave 8.5 to 10 milliliters of peripheral blood, collected into EDTA-treated Vacutainer tubes. Ficoll-Paque density-gradient centrifugation was used to isolate PBMCs, with at least 6.5 million per sample. Total RNA was extracted from PBMCs with Trizol reagent, with at least 6 micrograms obtained per sample. For every donor, an aliquot of PBMCs went through flow cytometry to measure the percentages of naive CD45RAhigh/CD27high T cells. The junction shows trimming of 3 bases on V and 4 bases on J, plus 13 bases between the germline ends. CDR1 SGHAT and CDR2 FQNNGV are derived from the germline V gene. From the cysteine up to the phenylalanine, the CDR3 has a length of 15 residues. Only the CDR3 part of the read is kept: 45 bases, read in frame from the first base.

The chain was built from TRBV11-2 and TRBJ2-1; TRBD2 is a possible D gene, resting on 5 matching bases. The source material was blood. This receptor was taken from a woman aged 60-70 years in good health. The DNA is as follows: TGTGCCAGCAGCTTTAGGGAGAAGGCATACAATGAGCAGTTCTTC. Translation gives CASSFREKAYNEQFF.